This note documents a single TCR beta chain sequence. This record comes from a study of blood T cell repertoires in COVID-19. Study-level information: Acute-phase and convalescent COVID-19 samples originated in the United States, Italy and Spain.

Only in-frame clones appear in the TCRdb table, and some are missing; sequencing was by immunoSEQ multiplex PCR. The sample carries around 250,000 clones, 80% to 90% recorded once. Study members were between about 18 and 90 years old and lived in 24 US regions. Categorization into cohorts depended on clinical history that participants reported. Cohort 3 recovery required two negative PCRs, clearance, or symptom resolution. CDR1 SGHTA and CDR2 FQGTGA come from the germline V gene. V was trimmed by 5 bases and J by 10 bases, leaving 14 bases between them. The CDR3 has 12 residues. This clonotype was sampled from a woman aged 45-65 years who had recovered from COVID-19. The sample was PBMCs or T cells enriched from blood (not recorded which). The rearrangement uses TRBV7-3 and TRBJ1-1; possibly TRBD1 for D (6 bases). The CDR3 spells CASSPDEGVAFF. In DNA form, the CDR3 reads TGTGCCAGCAGCCCCGACGAGGGGGTAGCTTTCTTT.